This record covers a single T cell receptor (beta chain). This sample is drawn from a study of T cell responses to AZD1222 COVID-19 vaccine. The CDR3 is 13 residues long. CDR1 is GTSNPN, CDR2 SVGIG, per germline (reference sequence). V lost 5 bases and J lost 4; bases outside the gene matches: 6. Produced via immunoSEQ multiplex PCR; TCRdb's table is partial and in-frame only. The sample lists nearly 95,000 clones; 85% to 90% were seen once. The sequencing here drew on peripheral blood, taken on day 0 of AZD1222 vaccination. This TCR derives from an adult in good health. The V and J genes are TRBV30 and TRBJ1-2; 8 positions match TRBD1. CDR3 DNA sequence: TGTGCCTGGGGTACAGGGGGTGTCTATGGCTACACCTTC. Residues: CAWGTGGVYGYTF.